A single sample gave rise to the 18 T cell receptor beta chains below, sequenced in a study of blood T cell repertoires in COVID-19. Measured with immunoSEQ multiplex PCR; TCRdb has only the in-frame clones, and not every one. In the table there are more than 300,000 clones, approximately 91% of which are singletons. Sequencing was carried out using PBMCs or T cells enriched from blood (not recorded which). The receptors stem from a woman aged 40 to 55 who had been exposed to COVID-19.

The chain combines TRBV5-1 with TRBJ1-2, with D maybe TRBD1 (5 bases). The CDR3 has 14 residues. V was clipped by 0 bases and J by 8 bases, with 14 bases between them. Germline V gives CDR1 SGHRS, CDR2 YFSETQ. The CDR3 DNA reads as TGCGCCAGCAGCTTGGAGCAGGGAGGTGGCGGCTACACCTTC. As protein: CASSLEQGGGGYTF.

The chain has TRBV7-2 and TRBJ1-1; maybe TRBD1 (6 bases). Per germline, CDR1 SGHTA and CDR2 FQGNSA. Trimming stripped 5 bases from V and 2 bases from J, with 18 bases between. This CDR3 region has 16 residues. The CDR3 here is CASSPQIIGGNTEAFF. CDR3 nucleotide sequence: TGTGCCAGCAGCCCCCAAATAATAGGGGGTAACACTGAAGCTTTCTTT.

The V gene is TRBV9, the J gene TRBJ2-1; TRBD2 aligns across 13 bases. The V segment lost 3 bases and the J segment 4 bases; nucleotides outside the gene matches: 4. From germline, CDR1 is SGDLS and CDR2 YYNGEE. This CDR3 has 16 amino acids. The CDR3 here is CASSDGTSGTYNEQFF. The CDR3 bases are TGTGCCAGCAGCGACGGGACTAGCGGGACTTACAATGAGCAGTTCTTC. The entire variable domain, with the rest obtained from reference TRBV9 and TRBJ2-1, is as follows: DSGVTQTPKHLITATGQRVTLRCSPRSGDLSVYWYQQSLDQGLQFLIQYYNGEERAKGNILERFSAQQFPDLHSELNLSSLELGDSALYFCASSDGTSGTYNEQFFGPGTRLTVL.

The gene calls are TRBV6-2 or TRBV6-3 and TRBJ1-1; maybe TRBD1 (6 bases). With 3 bases removed from V and 3 bases from J, the gap between germline ends came to 8 bases. Germline V gene data show CDR1 as MNHEY and CDR2 as SVGEGT. This CDR3 comprises 13 residues. The CDR3 here is CASSYGQYTEAFF. In DNA, the CDR3 is TGTGCCAGCAGTTATGGACAGTACACTGAAGCTTTCTTT.

The CDR3 region has the DNA TGCGCCAGCAGTCAAGAGGCGGACTATAACAACACTGAAGCTTTCTTT. It encodes CASSQEADYNNTEAFF. The V call is TRBV23-1, the J call TRBJ1-1; D is unclear. TRBV23-1 is given ORF status, its function remaining uncertain. The CDR3 spans 16 residues. The V end lost 2 bases, the J end lost 2 bases, and 15 bases lay between the germline ends.

CDR3 residues: CASSVIAGEGNEQFF. In nucleotides, the CDR3 is TGTGCCAGCAGTGTAATAGCGGGAGAAGGGAATGAGCAGTTCTTC. V is TRBV6-4 and J is TRBJ2-1, with 9 bases fitting TRBD2. Germline V CDR1 and CDR2: MRHNA, SNTAGT. CDR3 length: 15 residues. Trimming removed 4 bases from V and 7 bases from J; junction bases left unmatched: 8.

The V gene is TRBV7-2, the J gene TRBJ1-3; D unclear. The ends were cut back, 7 bases at V and 0 bases at J, with 7 bases in the middle. Germline CDR1 and CDR2: SGHTA and FQGNSA. The CDR3 is 13 amino acids. The CDR3 sequence is CASTESSGNTIYF. DNA of the CDR3: TGTGCCAGCACGGAGAGCTCTGGAAACACCATATATTTT. Full variable domain (outside the CDR3, taken from reference TRBV7-2 and TRBJ1-3): GAGVSQSPSNKVTEKGKDVELRCDPISGHTALYWYRQSLGQGLEFLIYFQGNSAPDKSGLPSDRFSAERTGGSVSTLTIQRTQQEDSAVYLCASTESSGNTIYFGEGSWLTVV.

The chain links TRBV24-1 to TRBJ1-1, with 9 bases fitting TRBD1. J was trimmed by 7 bases and V by 2 bases; bases with no gene match: 19. In germline, CDR1 is KGHDR, CDR2 SFDVKD. There are 19 residues in the CDR3. CDR3 bases: TGTGCCACCAGTGATTCCCGACCCCCCGGACAGGGGACATTCGGTGAAGCTTTCTTT. Protein: CATSDSRPPGQGTFGEAFF.

The genes are TRBV11-1 and TRBJ2-7; the match to TRBD2 covers 7 bases. Germline CDR1 is SGHAT and CDR2 is FQDESV (reference sequence). This CDR3 contains 15 residues. V gave up 0 bases and J gave up 7 bases; unmatched junction bases: 9. CDR3 sequence reads: CASSLADYPGGEQYF. The CDR3 nucleotides read TGTGCCAGCAGCTTAGCGGACTATCCGGGGGGAGAGCAGTACTTC.

V gene TRBV14 combines with J gene TRBJ2-3, with 10 nucleotides matching TRBD1. The CDR3 is 14 residues long. CDR1 is SGHDN, CDR2 FVKESK, per germline. The J segment lost 8 bases and the V segment lost 5 bases, leaving 7 bases of the junction unmatched. The CDR3 sequence is CASSWGQGLGTQYF. The CDR3 nucleotides read TGTGCCAGCAGCTGGGGACAGGGGTTGGGTACGCAGTATTTT.

This sequence joins TRBV24-1 and TRBJ2-5; 8 nucleotides agree with TRBD1. Germline CDR1 and CDR2: KGHDR and SFDVKD. The CDR3 covers 16 residues. V shed 2 bases, J shed 2 bases, and the junction held 6 bases outside the gene matches. This CDR3 is CATSDSGQGRQETQYF. The CDR3 DNA reads TGTGCCACCAGTGATTCCGGACAGGGACGACAAGAGACCCAGTACTTC.

The J gene is TRBJ2-4, the V gene TRBV15; TRBD1 agrees at 7 bases. The trim removed 0 bases at V and 0 bases at J, leaving 11 bases unmatched. The CDR3 consists of 19 residues. Germline loops: CDR1 LNHNV, CDR2 YYDKDF (reference sequence). CDR3 region: CATSRDLKTGLIAKNIQYF. The CDR3 DNA reads TGTGCCACCAGCAGAGATTTAAAGACAGGGCTCATAGCCAAAAACATTCAGTACTTC.

The chain recombines TRBV3-1 (or the pseudogene TRBV3-2) with TRBJ2-3, with 9 bases identical to TRBD2. Germline values: CDR1 LGHDT, CDR2 YNNKEL (reference sequence). CDR3 length: 15 amino acids. V gave up 5 bases and J gave up 2 bases; unmatched junction bases: 5. The CDR3 bases are TGTGCCAGCAGCAAAATAGCGGGGGCCACAGATACGCAGTATTTT. This codes for CASSKIAGATDTQYF.

The chain links TRBV5-1 to TRBJ2-2; D remains unclear. This CDR3 has 15 residues. Germline V gene data show CDR1 as SGHRS and CDR2 as YFSETQ. V was cut by 0 bases and J by 0 bases, with 6 bases left in between. The CDR3 DNA is TGCGCCAGCAGCTTGGTACAGCCGAACACCGGGGAGCTGTTTTTT. Translated, it gives CASSLVQPNTGELFF.

V usage is TRBV7-9 and J usage is TRBJ2-3, with 8 nucleotides matching TRBD1. The ends lost 5 bases at V and 5 bases at J; junction bases unmatched: 9. Germline V gene data show CDR1 as SEHNR and CDR2 as FQNEAQ (reference sequence). This CDR3 spans 15 amino acids. DNA of the CDR3: TGTGCCAGCAGCCCGGGACGTACAGGGGGAGATACGCAGTATTTT. Translating gives CASSPGRTGGDTQYF.

This clone was seen once. This chain joins TRBV18 and TRBJ2-7; D gene uncertain. CDR1 is KGHSH and CDR2 is LQKENI in the germline V gene. CDR3 length: 12 amino acids. The V end lost 5 bases, the J end lost 2 bases, and 7 bases lay between the germline ends. CDR3 bases: TGTGCCAGCTCAACTGAAGCCTACGAGCAGTACTTC. Its protein is CASSTEAYEQYF.

The rearrangement uses TRBV24-1 and TRBJ2-1; 9 bases are shared with TRBD1. The junction had 9 bases not matched to a gene; V was cut back by 9 bases and J by 7 bases. From germline, CDR1 is KGHDR and CDR2 SFDVKD. The CDR3 has 14 amino acids. Here the CDR3 reads CATGGGQGWNEQFF. DNA of the CDR3: TGTGCCACCGGGGGTGGACAGGGGTGGAATGAGCAGTTCTTC.

This sequence joins TRBV10-3 and TRBJ1-2; TRBD1 agrees at 9 bases. This CDR3 spans 16 amino acids. J lost 6 bases, V lost 3 bases, and 11 bases had no gene match. The germline V gene has CDR1 ENHRY and CDR2 SYGVKD. The CDR3: CAISELTGTGTDGYTF. Here the CDR3 DNA reads TGTGCCATCAGTGAACTCACCGGGACAGGGACAGATGGCTACACCTTC.